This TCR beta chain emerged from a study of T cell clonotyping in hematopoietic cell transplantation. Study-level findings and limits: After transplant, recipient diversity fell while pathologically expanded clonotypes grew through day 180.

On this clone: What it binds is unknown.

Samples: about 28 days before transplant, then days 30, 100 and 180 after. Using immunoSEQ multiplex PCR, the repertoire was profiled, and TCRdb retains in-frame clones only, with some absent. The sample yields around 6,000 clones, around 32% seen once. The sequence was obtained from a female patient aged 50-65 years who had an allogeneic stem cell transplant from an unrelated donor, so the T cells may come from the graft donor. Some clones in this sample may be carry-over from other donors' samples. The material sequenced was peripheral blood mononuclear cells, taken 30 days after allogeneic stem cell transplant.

The CDR3 coding sequence is TGTGCCAGCAGTGTTCAGGGCACAGATACGCAGTATTTT. Translating gives CASSVQGTDTQYF. The V call is TRBV25-1, the J call TRBJ2-3; no definite D call. The germline V gene encodes CDR1 MGHDK and CDR2 SYGVNS. The CDR3 extends over 13 amino acids. Trimming took off 4 bases at V and 1 base at J, with 6 bases between the two ends.